This T cell receptor beta chain was identified during a study of T cell responses to AZD1222 COVID-19 vaccine. Both about-4-week and about-12-week second-dose recipients were combined. In germline, CDR1 is SGHDN, CDR2 FVKESK. CDR3 length: 17 amino acids. V lost 1 base, J lost 6 bases, and 21 bases lay in between. Worth noting for this clone: Its antigen is unidentified.

General study findings and limits: A rise in Spike-specific TCR breadth and depth followed two AZD1222 doses. The peak T cell response came first, and repertoires were sampled only after it.

Only in-frame clones appear in the TCRdb table, and some are missing; sequencing was by immunoSEQ multiplex PCR. The sample comprises about 150,000 clones, 86% of which are singletons, and around 5% rests with the top ten. This clonotype was obtained from an adult who received the AZD1222 COVID-19 vaccine. The chain couples TRBV14 to TRBJ1-1; D might be TRBD1 (5 bases). The sample in question was peripheral blood, obtained 28 days after the second AZD1222 dose. CDR3 loop: CASSQVLGFRGIAEAFF. The CDR3 region has the DNA TGTGCCAGCAGCCAAGTACTAGGGTTTCGGGGGATCGCTGAAGCTTTCTTT.